What follows are 26 T cell receptor beta chains derived from one specimen sequenced in a study of cytomegalovirus exposure and HLA in healthy donors. Sequencing was performed with immunoSEQ multiplex PCR; in TCRdb, only in-frame clones are kept and a portion is missing. Of under 60,000 clones listed, 80% to 90% are singletons. Specimen: PBMCs. These receptors were taken from a woman in her twenties or thirties in good health and CMV-seronegative.

Only one count was recorded for this clone. The chain links TRBV27 to TRBJ1-1, with no clear D. Germline V CDR1 and CDR2: MNHEY, SMNVEV (reference sequence). This CDR3 has 13 amino acids. V lost 3 bases and J lost 6, with 11 bases in between. The CDR3 coding sequence is TGTGCCAGCAGTTTCAGTATGCAGGCTGAAGCTTTCTTT. This translates into CASSFSMQAEAFF.

J is TRBJ2-1 and V is TRBV27; 14 bases map to TRBD2. Germline loops: CDR1 MNHEY, CDR2 SMNVEV (reference sequence). The V and J ends lost 5 bases and 7 bases, in that order; junction bases with no gene match: 7. The CDR3 is made up of 16 amino acids. CDR3 coding DNA: TGTGCCAGCAGTCCAATAGGGACTAGCGGGAGAAATGAGCAGTTCTTC. It translates to CASSPIGTSGRNEQFF.

V usage is TRBV4-1 and J usage is TRBJ2-7, with 14 bases lining up with TRBD2. The CDR3 is 18 residues long. The V segment lost 0 bases and the J segment 3 bases; nucleotides outside the gene matches: 7. Looked up from germline, CDR1 is MGHRA and CDR2 is YSYEKL. The CDR3 region is CASSQDGTSGSAHYEQYF. The CDR3, as DNA: TGCGCCAGCAGCCAAGACGGGACTAGCGGGAGCGCCCACTACGAGCAGTACTTC.

This clone was counted once. The chain joins TRBV5-6 to TRBJ2-7, with 9 nucleotides matching TRBD2. Germline V CDR1 and CDR2: SGHDT, YYEEEE. The CDR3 totals 16 residues. The V segment lost 4 bases and the J segment 2 bases; nucleotides outside the gene matches: 10. CDR3: CASSHLTSGRTYEQYF. Written as DNA, the CDR3 is TGTGCCAGCAGCCACCTAACGAGCGGGAGGACCTACGAGCAGTACTTC.

The rearrangement links TRBV7-2 to TRBJ2-7; 8 nucleotides align to TRBD1. Germline V gene lookup returns CDR1 SGHTA and CDR2 FQGNSA. After removal of 1 base from V and 4 bases from J, the junction contained 3 bases not matched to a gene. There are 14 residues in the CDR3. The CDR3 region has the DNA TGTGCCAGCAGCTTAGGGGACAGGAGGTACGAGCAGTACTTC. Translating gives CASSLGDRRYEQYF.

This sequence joins TRBV27 and TRBJ1-2; 7 bases map to TRBD1. This CDR3 is built from 15 residues. Germline CDR1 reads MNHEY; CDR2 reads SMNVEV (reference sequence). V was clipped by 6 bases and J by 2 bases; unmatched bases: 9. The CDR3 nucleotides are TGTGCCAGCAGATATGGTGACAGGGAGAACTATGGCTACACCTTC. Its translation: CASRYGDRENYGYTF.

The chain combines TRBV7-8 with TRBJ1-1; D remains ambiguous. V was pared by 2 bases and J by 2 bases, with 12 bases between. CDR3 length: 15 amino acids. The germline gives CDR1 SGHVS, CDR2 FQNEAQ. This chain's CDR3 is CASSLLRAVNTEAFF. The CDR3 coding sequence is TGTGCCAGCAGCTTATTGAGAGCGGTTAACACTGAAGCTTTCTTT.

The chain links TRBV5-1 to TRBJ1-1; a possible D gene is TRBD1 (5 bases). The CDR3 spans 13 residues. CDR1 is SGHRS and CDR2 is YFSETQ in the germline V gene. V lost 0 bases to trimming and J lost 7 bases, with 10 bases between them. As DNA, the CDR3 is TGCGCCAGCAGCTTGGGTGGGGCGGTTGAAGCTTTCTTT. Amino acids: CASSLGGAVEAFF.

The chain links TRBV14 to TRBJ2-1; weak D call: TRBD2 (5 bases). The CDR3 has 13 residues. Between the trimmed V and J ends, which lost 1 base and 12 bases, there was a span of 13 bases. Germline V gene sequence: CDR1 SGHDN, CDR2 FVKESK. CDR3 residues: CASSQVMDGGQFF. As DNA, the CDR3 is TGTGCCAGCAGCCAAGTGATGGATGGAGGGCAGTTCTTC. Based on the CDR3 plus reference TRBV14 and TRBJ2-1, the full variable domain is EAGVTQFPSHSVIEKGQTVTLRCDPISGHDNLYWYRRVMGKEIKFLLHFVKESKQDESGMPNNRFLAERTGGTYSTLKVQPAELEDSGVYFCASSQVMDGGQFFGPGTRLTVL.

The chain couples TRBV6-5 to TRBJ1-5, with a tentative D call TRBD1 (6 bases). Deletions cut 7 bases from V and 3 bases from J, with 10 bases between. The CDR3 totals 13 residues. CDR1 MNHEY and CDR2 SVGAGI come from the germline V gene. The CDR3 nucleotides read TGTGCCAGCAAACAGGGTCTCAATCAGCCCCAGCATTTT. The encoded protein is CASKQGLNQPQHF.

The V and J genes are TRBV5-1 and TRBJ2-7; tentatively, D is TRBD1 (6 bases). V dropped 0 bases and J dropped 3 bases, with 10 bases sitting between them. CDR3 length: 14 residues. Germline V lookup: CDR1 SGHRS, CDR2 YFSETQ. CDR3 nucleotide sequence: TGCGCCAGCAGCTTGGTGACAGGAGACTACGAGCAGTACTTC. Residues: CASSLVTGDYEQYF.

The gene calls are TRBV5-1 and TRBJ1-5; D is uncertain. Trimming cost V 2 bases and J 9 bases, with 12 bases left between them. The CDR3 length is 13 residues. Germline assignment: CDR1 SGHRS and CDR2 YFSETQ. CDR3 amino acids: CASSLTYLWPQHF. The CDR3 nucleotides are TGCGCCAGCAGCTTAACTTATCTTTGGCCCCAGCATTTT. The complete variable domain, with remaining parts taken from reference TRBV5-1 and TRBJ1-5, reads KAGVTQTPRYLIKTRGQQVTLSCSPISGHRSVSWYQQTPGQGLQFLFEYFSETQRNKGNFPGRFSGRQFSNSRSEMNVSTLELGDSALYLCASSLTYLWPQHFGDGTRLSIL.

This chain links TRBV29-1 with TRBJ2-4; D perhaps matches TRBD1 (5 bases). The germline V gene has CDR1 SQVTM and CDR2 ANQGSEA. Trimming cost V 6 bases and J 4 bases, with 13 bases left between them. The length of the CDR3 is 13 residues. CDR3 nucleotide sequence: TGCAGCGTCGTTGACAGATCGAAAAACATTCAGTACTTC. This gives the protein CSVVDRSKNIQYF.

The genes are TRBV5-1 and TRBJ1-2; a possible D gene is TRBD1 (6 bases). The V end was cut by 1 base, the J end by 3 bases, with 7 bases between. Germline V CDR1 and CDR2: SGHRS, YFSETQ. The CDR3 is made up of 13 amino acids. The CDR3 bases are TGCGCCAGCAGCTTGTCAGGGGACTATGGCTACACCTTC. Translated, it gives CASSLSGDYGYTF.

The chain uses TRBV2 and TRBJ2-5; 14 positions match TRBD2. Germline trimming cut 6 bases from V and 4 bases from J; bases unmatched to any gene: 13. There are 18 residues in the CDR3. CDR1 is SNHLY, CDR2 FYNNEI, per germline. Here the CDR3 DNA reads TGTGCCAGCAGACCAAGTCCCGGGACTAGCGGGAGTTCAGAGACCCAGTACTTC. It is translated as CASRPSPGTSGSSETQYF. Looking up the rest from reference TRBV2 and TRBJ2-5 gives the full variable domain: EPEVTQTPSHQVTQMGQEVILRCVPISNHLYFYWYRQILGQKVEFLVSFYNNEISEKSEIFDDQFSVERPDGSNFTLKIRSTKLEDSAMYFCASRPSPGTSGSSETQYFGPGTRLLVL.

This chain links TRBV7-3 with TRBJ2-1, with 9 bases matching TRBD2. CDR1 and CDR2 (germline): SGHTA, FQGTGA. This CDR3 is 16 amino acids long. Losses at the gene ends were 5 bases for V and 10 bases for J; bases not matched to a gene: 15. The CDR3 region is CASSRLLGGGAAEQFF. CDR3 bases: TGTGCCAGCAGCCGGCTACTAGGCGGGGGGGCGGCGGAGCAGTTCTTC.

The J gene is TRBJ1-4, the V gene TRBV4-3; D is unclear. The germline V and J ends were trimmed by 0 bases and 3 bases, with 8 bases remaining between them. CDR3 length equals 15 residues. The V gene's germline CDR1 is LGHNA and CDR2 YSLEER. CDR3 region: CASSQDGGSNEKLFF. The CDR3 DNA sequence: TGCGCCAGCAGCCAAGATGGCGGGTCTAATGAAAAACTGTTTTTT.

The rearrangement uses TRBV7-2 and TRBJ2-7; no reliable D call. CDR1 is SGHTA and CDR2 is FQGNSA in the germline V gene. The V gene lost 0 bases and the J gene lost 3 bases, with 3 bases spanning the gap. This CDR3 is 12 amino acids long. CDR3: CASSLAIYEQYF. For the CDR3, the DNA is TGTGCCAGCAGCTTAGCCATCTACGAGCAGTACTTC. The complete variable domain, with remaining parts taken from reference TRBV7-2 and TRBJ2-7, reads GAGVSQSPSNKVTEKGKDVELRCDPISGHTALYWYRQSLGQGLEFLIYFQGNSAPDKSGLPSDRFSAERTGGSVSTLTIQRTQQEDSAVYLCASSLAIYEQYFGPGTRLTVT.

CDR3 DNA sequence: TGTGCCAGTAGTAAATTACAGGTACTGAAGTATCAGCCCCAGCATTTT. This codes for CASSKLQVLKYQPQHF. This sequence joins TRBV19 and TRBJ1-5, with D perhaps matching TRBD1 (5 bases). Trimming removed 4 bases from V and 5 bases from J, with 18 bases in between. The CDR3 is 16 amino acids. Germline CDR1 and CDR2: LNHDA and SQIVND (reference sequence).

The chain carries TRBV5-1 and TRBJ2-3, with 7 bases identical to TRBD1. The CDR3 length is 17 residues. Germline V lookup: CDR1 SGHRS, CDR2 YFSETQ. J gave up 0 bases and V 5 bases, and 12 bases lay outside the gene matches. The CDR3 region is CASSFGDRYLSTDTQYF. CDR3 coding DNA: TGCGCCAGCAGTTTCGGGGACAGATACCTTAGCACAGATACGCAGTATTTT.

The chain couples TRBV5-1 to TRBJ1-3; D possibly corresponds to TRBD1 (6 bases). V gave up 0 bases and J gave up 4 bases, with 8 bases separating them. Germline CDR1 and CDR2: SGHRS and YFSETQ. There are 14 residues in the CDR3. The CDR3 sequence is CASSLGGTGNTIYF. The DNA for the CDR3 is TGCGCCAGCAGCTTGGGGGGGACAGGAAACACCATATATTTT.

This sequence joins TRBV5-1 and TRBJ2-7; 9 positions match TRBD2. This CDR3 comprises 15 residues. Germline values: CDR1 SGHRS, CDR2 YFSETQ. The trim removed 4 bases at V and 5 bases at J, leaving 10 bases unmatched. In DNA, the CDR3 is TGCGCCAGCAGCCGGGTAGCGGGAGAGGTTAACGAGCAGTACTTC. The encoded protein is CASSRVAGEVNEQYF.

Only a few counts were recorded for this clone. The chain links TRBV28 to TRBJ2-7, with unresolved D. The V end was cut by 1 base, the J end by 2 bases, with 6 bases between. Germline V CDR1 and CDR2: MDHEN, SYDVKM. This CDR3 comprises 13 residues. CDR3 bases: TGTGCCAGCAGTTTATCGGCGGCCTACGAGCAGTACTTC. This translates into CASSLSAAYEQYF.

This rearrangement joins TRBV6-5 to TRBJ1-2; TRBD1 aligns across 7 bases. The CDR3 is 13 residues long. The V gene end was trimmed by 6 bases and the J gene end by 7 bases; junction bases not matched to a gene: 8. Germline V CDR1 and CDR2: MNHEY, SVGAGI. The CDR3 sequence is CASRPQGVGGYTF. For the CDR3, the DNA is TGTGCCAGCAGACCTCAGGGGGTGGGTGGCTACACCTTC.

The chain has TRBV5-4 and TRBJ2-3; D ambiguous. Per germline, CDR1 SGHNT and CDR2 YYREEE (reference sequence). V was clipped by 6 bases and J by 5 bases, with 13 bases between them. This CDR3 has 13 amino acids. Here the CDR3 DNA reads TGTGCCAGCACCCACCGGTTTGGAGATACGCAGTATTTT. As protein: CASTHRFGDTQYF.

V usage is TRBV2 and J usage is TRBJ2-4; TRBD2 matches 7 bases. Germline lookup yields CDR1 SNHLY and CDR2 FYNNEI. The CDR3 has 17 residues. V lost 5 bases to trimming and J lost 5 bases; unmatched junction nucleotides: 15. The CDR3 DNA reads as TGTGCCAGCAGTAGCGACCGCGAGTGGGGGGGTCAAAACATTCAGTACTTC. This translates into CASSSDREWGGQNIQYF.